This TCR beta chain comes out of a study of T cell repertoires in cytomegalovirus infection (dated by TCRdb to about 2019). Describing the broader study: The HLA type of each donor mattered for the analysis, because public TCR beta signatures pointed to carriage of CMV infection along with the matching HLA type. The paper's findings and limits, for the study overall: In the ex vivo response, HLA-C-restricted CMV-specific TCR beta clonotypes were dominant, and in two of eight donors the single most frequent clonotype came from this HLA-C-restricted group. Carriers of CMV infection plus the relevant HLA type were discriminated by the cumulative frequency of public TCR beta family members in the study cohort and in an independent roughly 400-donor cohort.

Sequencing used an Illumina HiSeq 1500. TCRdb trimmed the raw reads at Q25, called clones with MiXCR and kept productive beta chains. Rows are unified per CDR3 protein, each entry keeping the most common DNA and genes. Present in this sample are more than 250,000 distinct CDR3 sequences, roughly 15% of which were seen just once. The top ten constitute about 8.7% of the sample. With regard to this clonotype: Its antigen has not been determined. The record has no base qualities; no much larger clone is one base away.

Sequencing input: PBMCs. This clonotype was sampled from a human donor in good health (CMV status not recorded). Some clones in this sample may be carry-over from other donors' samples.

Here is the DNA: TGTGCCAGCAGTCTTCAGAATCAGCCCCAGCATTTT. This yields the protein CASSLQNQPQHF. The chain employs TRBV28 and TRBJ1-5, with an unclear D gene assignment. The trim is 5 bases for V and 4 bases for J, with a gap of 6 bases between the germline ends. CDR1 is given as MDHEN and CDR2 as SYDVKM, both from the germline V gene. There are 12 amino acids in the CDR3, from cysteine to phenylalanine inclusive. Only the CDR3 region is kept as DNA, spanning 36 bases read in frame from base 1. Where the CDR3 stops, the reference TRBV28 and TRBJ1-5 genes take over; the full variable domain is DVKVTQSSRYLVKRTGEKVFLECVQDMDHENMFWYRQDPGLGLRLIYFSYDVKMKEKGDIPEGYSVSREKKERFSLILESASTNQTSMYLCASSLQNQPQHFGDGTRLSIL.